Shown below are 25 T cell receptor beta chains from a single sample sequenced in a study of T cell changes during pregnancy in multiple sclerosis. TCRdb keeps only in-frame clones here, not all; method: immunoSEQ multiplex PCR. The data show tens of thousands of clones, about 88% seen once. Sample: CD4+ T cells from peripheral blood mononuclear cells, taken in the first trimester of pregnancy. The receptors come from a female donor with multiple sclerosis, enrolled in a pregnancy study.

Written as DNA, the CDR3 is TGTGCCAGCAGCTTAGGACAGGGGGGTCAATTCGGCAATCAGCCCCAGCATTTT. Protein: CASSLGQGGQFGNQPQHF. The rearrangement joins TRBV7-8 to TRBJ1-5; TRBD1 matches at 9 bases. The CDR3 sequence is 18 residues long. Trimming cost V 1 base and J 2 bases; bases outside gene matches: 9. In germline, CDR1 is SGHVS, CDR2 FQNEAQ.

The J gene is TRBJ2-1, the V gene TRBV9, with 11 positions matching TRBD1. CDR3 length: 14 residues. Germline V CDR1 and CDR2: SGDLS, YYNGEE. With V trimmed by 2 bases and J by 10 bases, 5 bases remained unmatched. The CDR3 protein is CASSVSGQGGEQFF. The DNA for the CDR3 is TGTGCCAGCAGCGTCTCGGGACAGGGGGGCGAGCAGTTCTTC.

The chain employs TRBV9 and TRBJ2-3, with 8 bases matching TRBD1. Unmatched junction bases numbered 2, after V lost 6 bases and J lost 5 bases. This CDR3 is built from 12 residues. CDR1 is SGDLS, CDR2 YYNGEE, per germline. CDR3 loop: CASNTGGDTQYF. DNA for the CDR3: TGTGCCAGCAACACAGGGGGAGATACGCAGTATTTT.

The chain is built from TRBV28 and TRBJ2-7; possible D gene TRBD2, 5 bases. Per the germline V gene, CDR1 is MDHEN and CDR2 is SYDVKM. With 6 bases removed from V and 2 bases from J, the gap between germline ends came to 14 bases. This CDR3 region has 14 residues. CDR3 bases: TGTGCCAGCAGGTCGGCGGGCTCACCCTACGAGCAGTACTTC. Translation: CASRSAGSPYEQYF.

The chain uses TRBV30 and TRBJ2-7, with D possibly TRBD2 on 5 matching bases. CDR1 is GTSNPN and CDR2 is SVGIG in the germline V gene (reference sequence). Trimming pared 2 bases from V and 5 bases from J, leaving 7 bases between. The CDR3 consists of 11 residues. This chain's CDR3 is CAWSKGDEQYF. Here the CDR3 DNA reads TGTGCCTGGAGTAAGGGAGACGAGCAGTACTTC.

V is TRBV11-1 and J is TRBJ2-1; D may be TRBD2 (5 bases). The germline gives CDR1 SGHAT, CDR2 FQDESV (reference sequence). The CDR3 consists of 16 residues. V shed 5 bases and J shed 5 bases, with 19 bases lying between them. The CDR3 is CASSQGVGSSHNEQFF. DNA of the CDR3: TGTGCCAGCAGCCAAGGCGTTGGGAGTTCCCACAATGAGCAGTTCTTC. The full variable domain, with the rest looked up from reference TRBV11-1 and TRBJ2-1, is EAEVAQSPRYKITEKSQAVAFWCDPISGHATLYWYRQILGQGPELLVQFQDESVVDDSQLPKDRFSAERLKGVDSTLKIQPAELGDSAMYLCASSQGVGSSHNEQFFGPGTRLTVL.

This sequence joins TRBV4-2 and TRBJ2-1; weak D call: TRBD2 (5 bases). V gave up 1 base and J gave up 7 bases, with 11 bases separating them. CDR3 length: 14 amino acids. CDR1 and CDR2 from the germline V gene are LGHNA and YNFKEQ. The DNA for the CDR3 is TGTGCCAGCAGCCAAGGGGCCCGGGAAAATGAGCAGTTCTTC. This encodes CASSQGARENEQFF.

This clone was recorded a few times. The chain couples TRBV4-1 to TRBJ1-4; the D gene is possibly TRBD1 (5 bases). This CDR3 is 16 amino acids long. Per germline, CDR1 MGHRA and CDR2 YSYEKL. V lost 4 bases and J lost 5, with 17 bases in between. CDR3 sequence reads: CASSPYGTAENEKLFF. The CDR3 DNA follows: TGCGCCAGCAGCCCCTATGGGACTGCAGAGAATGAAAAACTGTTTTTT.

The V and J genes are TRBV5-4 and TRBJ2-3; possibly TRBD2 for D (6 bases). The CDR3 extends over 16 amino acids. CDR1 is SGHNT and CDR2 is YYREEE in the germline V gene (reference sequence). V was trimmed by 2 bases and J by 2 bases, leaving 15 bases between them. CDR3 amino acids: CASSFRASVPTDTQYF. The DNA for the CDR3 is TGTGCCAGCAGCTTCCGTGCTAGCGTACCCACAGATACGCAGTATTTT.

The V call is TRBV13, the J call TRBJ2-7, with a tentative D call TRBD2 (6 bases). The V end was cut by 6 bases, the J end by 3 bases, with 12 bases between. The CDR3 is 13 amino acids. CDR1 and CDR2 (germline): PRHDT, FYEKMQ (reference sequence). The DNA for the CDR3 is TGTGCCAGCAGGCGCGGAGGGCGCTACGAGCAGTACTTC. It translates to CASRRGGRYEQYF.

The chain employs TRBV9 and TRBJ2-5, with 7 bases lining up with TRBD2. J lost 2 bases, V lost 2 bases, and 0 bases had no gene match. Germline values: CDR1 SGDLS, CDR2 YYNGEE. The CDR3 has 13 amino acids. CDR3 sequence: CASSVGGQETQYF. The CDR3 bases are TGTGCCAGCAGCGTGGGGGGGCAAGAGACCCAGTACTTC.

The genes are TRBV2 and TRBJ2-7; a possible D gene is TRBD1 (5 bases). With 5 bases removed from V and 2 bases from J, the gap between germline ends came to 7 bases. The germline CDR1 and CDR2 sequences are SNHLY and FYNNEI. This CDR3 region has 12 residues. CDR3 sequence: CASSPQAYEQYF. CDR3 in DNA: TGTGCCAGCAGTCCACAGGCCTACGAGCAGTACTTC.

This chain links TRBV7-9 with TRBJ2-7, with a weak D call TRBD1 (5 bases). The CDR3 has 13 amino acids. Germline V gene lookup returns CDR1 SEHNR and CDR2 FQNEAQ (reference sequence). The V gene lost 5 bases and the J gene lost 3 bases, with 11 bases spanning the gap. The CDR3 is CASSEIRDYEQYF. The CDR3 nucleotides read TGTGCCAGCAGCGAAATCAGGGACTACGAGCAGTACTTC.

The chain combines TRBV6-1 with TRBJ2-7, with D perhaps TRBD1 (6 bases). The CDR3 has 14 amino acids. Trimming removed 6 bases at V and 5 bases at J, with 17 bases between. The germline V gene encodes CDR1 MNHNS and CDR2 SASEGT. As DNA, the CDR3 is TGTGCCAGCAGCCTCCCGGGACCAGGGGACGAGCAGTACTTC. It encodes CASSLPGPGDEQYF.

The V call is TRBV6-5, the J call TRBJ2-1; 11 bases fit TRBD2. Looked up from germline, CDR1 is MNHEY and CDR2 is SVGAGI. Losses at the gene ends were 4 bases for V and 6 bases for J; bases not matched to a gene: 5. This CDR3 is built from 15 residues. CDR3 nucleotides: TGTGCCAGCAGTTCCACGGGACTAGCGGCCAATGAGCAGTTCTTC. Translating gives CASSSTGLAANEQFF.

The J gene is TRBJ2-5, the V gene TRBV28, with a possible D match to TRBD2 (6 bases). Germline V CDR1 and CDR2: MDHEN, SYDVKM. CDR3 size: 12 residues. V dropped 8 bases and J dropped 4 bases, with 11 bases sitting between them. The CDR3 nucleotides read TGTGCCAGCCACTCGGGGGTAGAGACCCAGTACTTC. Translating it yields CASHSGVETQYF.

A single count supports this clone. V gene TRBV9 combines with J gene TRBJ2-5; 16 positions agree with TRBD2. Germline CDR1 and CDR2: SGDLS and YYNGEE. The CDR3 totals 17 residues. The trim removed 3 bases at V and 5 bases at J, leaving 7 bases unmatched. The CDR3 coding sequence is TGTGCCAGCAGCGCGGGACTAGCGGGAGGGGAGTGGGAGACCCAGTACTTC. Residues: CASSAGLAGGEWETQYF.

The CDR3 DNA is TGTGCCAGCAGTGTCCCCAGGGGGCGGGAGCAGTACTTC. Translation gives CASSVPRGREQYF. The chain has TRBV28 and TRBJ2-7; 8 bases line up with TRBD1. This CDR3 has 13 residues. V gave up 5 bases and J gave up 7 bases; unmatched junction bases: 7. Looked up from germline, CDR1 is MDHEN and CDR2 is SYDVKM.

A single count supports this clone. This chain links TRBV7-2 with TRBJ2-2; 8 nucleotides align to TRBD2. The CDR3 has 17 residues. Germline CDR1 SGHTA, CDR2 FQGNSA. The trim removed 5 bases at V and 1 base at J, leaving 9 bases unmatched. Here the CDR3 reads CASSPRYSGVNTGELFF. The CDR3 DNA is TGTGCCAGCAGCCCCCGATATAGCGGGGTGAACACCGGGGAGCTGTTTTTT.

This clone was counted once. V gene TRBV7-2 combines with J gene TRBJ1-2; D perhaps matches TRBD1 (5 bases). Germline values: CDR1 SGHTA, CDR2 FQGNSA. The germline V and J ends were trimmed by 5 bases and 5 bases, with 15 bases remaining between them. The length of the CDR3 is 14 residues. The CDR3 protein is CASSLPHRGYGYTF. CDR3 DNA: TGTGCCAGCAGCCTCCCTCATAGGGGATATGGCTACACCTTC.

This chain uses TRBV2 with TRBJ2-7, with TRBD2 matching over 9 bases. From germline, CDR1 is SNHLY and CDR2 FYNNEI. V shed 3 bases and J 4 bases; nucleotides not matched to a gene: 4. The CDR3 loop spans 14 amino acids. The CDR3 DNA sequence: TGTGCCAGCAGTGACATTGCGGGAGGGTACGAGCAGTACTTC. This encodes CASSDIAGGYEQYF.

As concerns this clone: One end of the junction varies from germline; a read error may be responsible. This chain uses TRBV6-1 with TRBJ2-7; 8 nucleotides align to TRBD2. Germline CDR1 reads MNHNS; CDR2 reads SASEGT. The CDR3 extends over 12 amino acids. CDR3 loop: CASSVSGTRGTF. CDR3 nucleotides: TGTGCCAGCAGTGTCTCCGGGACTAGGGGAACCTTC.

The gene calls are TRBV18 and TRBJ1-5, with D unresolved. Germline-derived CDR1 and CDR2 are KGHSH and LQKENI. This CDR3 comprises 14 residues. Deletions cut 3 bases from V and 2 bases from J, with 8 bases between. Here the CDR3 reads CASSPDGGNQPQHF. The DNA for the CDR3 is TGTGCCAGCTCACCCGACGGGGGCAATCAGCCCCAGCATTTT.

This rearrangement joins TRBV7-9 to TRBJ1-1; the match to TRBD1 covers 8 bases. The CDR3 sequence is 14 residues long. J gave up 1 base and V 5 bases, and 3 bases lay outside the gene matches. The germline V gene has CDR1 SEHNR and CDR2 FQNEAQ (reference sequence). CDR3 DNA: TGTGCCAGCAGCCGTGGACAGGGGAACACTGAAGCTTTCTTT. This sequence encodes CASSRGQGNTEAFF.

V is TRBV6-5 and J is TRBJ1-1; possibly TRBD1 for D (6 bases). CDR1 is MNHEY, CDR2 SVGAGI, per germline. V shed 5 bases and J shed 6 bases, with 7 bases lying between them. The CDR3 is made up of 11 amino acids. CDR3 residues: CASSNRAEAFF. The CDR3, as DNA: TGTGCCAGCAGTAACAGGGCTGAAGCTTTCTTT.